This is a list of T cell receptor beta chains from one sample in a study of OX40 agonist ivuxolimab in advanced cancers. The data were produced by immunoSEQ multiplex PCR, yet TCRdb's version contains in-frame clones alone and is incomplete. The sample includes 35,000 to 40,000 clones, about 80% of them seen just once. This specimen consisted of CD4+ or CD8+ T cells sorted from blood, obtained in a trial of the OX40 agonist ivuxolimab. The receptors stem from an adult with an advanced solid tumor such as melanoma, head and neck, liver or kidney cancer. Each CDR3 is given without its conserved first and last residue.

cdr3_length j_call v_call cdr3_aa
13 TRBJ2-3 TRBV5-1 ASSLVGGGADTQY
12 TRBJ2-1 TRBV28 ASSPPGTYNEQF
9 TRBJ2-7 TRBV2 ASRTLLEQY
13 TRBJ1-5 TRBV27 ASSLTGTFNQPQH
13 TRBJ2-3 TRBV4-1 ASSQASWGGDTQY
12 TRBJ1-1 TRBV14 ASSQDIRYTEAF
10 TRBJ2-3 TRBV7-2 ASSLATGGGY
14 TRBJ1-2 TRBV19 ASSFPGQGENYGYT
15 TRBJ2-7 TRBV5-6 ASSLDLAGGVPHEQY
13 TRBJ1-2 TRBV2 ASRIRQGVTYGYT
14 TRBJ2-2 TRBV5-6 ASSLRLGYLTGELF
15 TRBJ2-7 TRBV27 ASSGDREVGRIYEQY
11 TRBJ1-2 TRBV30 AWADRARLDYT
15 TRBJ2-5 TRBV10-1 ASSESGLAANQETQY
12 TRBJ1-3 TRBV6-5 ASTPLLSGNTIY
12 TRBJ1-4 TRBV10-1 ASSAGTEFEKLF
12 TRBJ2-1 TRBV11-2 AFTQAPNGNEQF
11 TRBJ2-2 TRBV7-9 ASSLQPHGELF
14 TRBJ2-7 TRBV11-2 ASSSPGTSGSLEQY
12 TRBJ2-1 TRBV2 ASGPGRSYNEQF
12 TRBJ2-2 TRBV29-1 SVGTGQNTGELF
13 TRBJ1-1 TRBV7-2 ASSLVFGGVTEAF
12 TRBJ1-4 TRBV10-3 AISSRQNNEKLF
11 TRBJ2-6 TRBV16 ASSQPEANVLT
12 TRBJ1-1 TRBV12-5 ASGLELMNTEAF
12 TRBJ2-7 TRBV10-3 ATEGTSGTYEQY
8 TRBJ1-2 TRBV28 ASSLEGKT
11 TRBJ1-1 TRBV2 ASRDDSNTEAF
16 TRBJ1-6 TRBV11-2 ASSPRTLSNFDNSPLH
12 TRBJ1-3 TRBV7-6 ASSAKPSGNTIY
13 TRBJ2-7 TRBV2 ASRTARDRGHEQY
10 TRBJ1-2 TRBV7-9 ASSWTDYGYT
11 TRBJ2-7 TRBV2 ASNLGGSHEQY
13 TRBJ2-2 TRBV27 ASSFGLENTGELF